This T cell receptor (beta chain) emerged from a study of blood T cells in healthy people across ages. Trimming removed 1 base from V and 4 bases from J, with 19 bases in between. Germline loops: CDR1 DFQATT, CDR2 SNEGSKA (reference sequence). This CDR3 has 16 amino acids. A second roughly 6 to 12 cycle PCR used barcoded and J-beta primers. MiXCR, applied by TCRdb to the 5' RACE reads, yields one record per CDR3 protein. Here the sample spans fewer than 1 million distinct CDR3 sequences, 40% to 50% being singletons. Sequencing was carried out using blood. This receptor was identified in a man in his sixties in good health. The rearrangement joins TRBV20-1 to TRBJ1-2, with D tentatively TRBD1 (6 bases). CDR3 residues: CSARARTVRGGYGYTF. As DNA, the CDR3 is TGCAGTGCTAGAGCCCGGACAGTCCGCGGAGGCTATGGCTACACCTTC.